The source of this T cell receptor (beta chain) is a study of beta chain features in type 1 diabetes. Findings of the study overall: Across all four CD4+ subsets, people with type 1 diabetes showed modestly shorter TCRB CDR3s.

This clone was recorded a few times. Its antigen remains unidentified. Post-sort purity exceeded 95% for all sorted populations. Per the germline V gene, CDR1 is MNHEY and CDR2 is SVGAGI. Unmatched junction bases numbered 4, after V lost 2 bases and J lost 5 bases. The CDR3 length is 15 residues. Expressed TCRB transcripts were sequenced because the isolated RNA had all been reverse transcribed beforehand. Profiling relied on immunoSEQ multiplex PCR, and the TCRdb table lists in-frame clones only, not all of them. Counted here are a few hundred thousand clones, roughly 13% occurring once; the ten biggest clones make up about 0.015%.

Sample: naive CD4+ T cells from blood. V usage is TRBV6-5 and J usage is TRBJ2-1; 9 positions match TRBD2. The receptor was isolated from a woman aged 18-30 years with type 1 diabetes. CDR3 DNA sequence: TGTGCCAGCAGTTACGATAGCGGGAGTAACAATGAGCAGTTCTTC. This gives the protein CASSYDSGSNNEQFF.